The 5 T cell receptor beta chains listed next were all sequenced from one sample in a study of response to subunit inactivated influenza vaccine. MiXCR, applied by TCRdb to the RT-PCR reads, yields one record per CDR3 protein. The table lists around 520,000 distinct CDR3 sequences, over 9.5% of them singletons. The material sequenced was PBMCs from blood, taken on the day of vaccination. The receptors shown here come from a man over 45 who received an inactivated influenza vaccine.

The rearrangement joins TRBV28 to TRBJ1-2; the match to TRBD1 covers 12 bases. V gave up 5 bases and J gave up 6 bases; unmatched junction bases: 13. Germline CDR1 is MDHEN and CDR2 is SYDVKM. The CDR3 is 17 amino acids. The CDR3 loop reads CASSPGTGGAWGNGYTF. The CDR3, as DNA: TGTGCCAGCAGTCCAGGGACAGGGGGCGCGTGGGGAAATGGCTACACCTTC.

This clonotype was seen repeatedly, ten times or more. J is TRBJ2-1 and V is TRBV12-3 or TRBV12-4, with TRBD2 matching 12 bases. The J segment lost 9 bases and the V segment lost 7 bases, leaving 10 bases of the junction unmatched. This CDR3 has 15 amino acids. The CDR3 DNA is TGTGCCAGCACCAGTCGGACTAGCGGGATCACTGAGCAGTTCTTC. Translation gives CASTSRTSGITEQFF.

This clonotype was found a few times. The chain is built from TRBV20-1 and TRBJ2-5, with no clear D. The germline CDR1 and CDR2 sequences are DFQATT and SNEGSKA (reference sequence). The CDR3 has 13 amino acids. V lost 3 bases and J lost 4, with 12 bases in between. DNA of the CDR3: TGCAGTGCTAGCTCCCAACTCGCAGAGACCCAGTACTTC. Protein sequence: CSASSQLAETQYF.

This clonotype was counted a few times. The J gene is TRBJ2-7, the V gene TRBV12-3 or TRBV12-4, with D tentatively TRBD1 or TRBD2 (7 bases each). The V gene lost 5 bases and the J gene lost 0 bases, with 17 bases spanning the gap. The CDR3 is 16 amino acids. The CDR3 DNA sequence: TGTGCCAGCAGTCGGGGGGCCGGGACAGCCTCCTACGAGCAGTACTTC. It is translated as CASSRGAGTASYEQYF.

This clonotype was observed a handful of times. The gene calls are TRBV10-3 and TRBJ2-4, with a weak D call TRBD1 (5 bases). Germline V gene lookup returns CDR1 ENHRY and CDR2 SYGVKD. Trimming took 0 bases from V and 1 from J, leaving 13 bases between them. The CDR3 sequence is 17 residues long. CDR3 region: CAISESRLPGAKNIQYF. For the CDR3, the DNA is TGTGCCATCAGTGAGTCCCGTCTGCCAGGGGCCAAAAACATTCAGTACTTC.